One sample yielded the 14 T cell receptor beta chains listed below, sequenced in a study of T cells after yellow fever vaccination. A single record per CDR3 protein comes from TCRdb applying MiXCR to the 5' RACE reads. The table shows some 260,000 distinct CDR3 sequences, with about 5.2% occurring only once. Sequenced material: CD4+ T cells sorted from PBMCs, taken on the day of the yellow fever booster vaccination. Source of these receptors: a man between 18 and 29 years old who received the YFV17D yellow fever vaccine.

This clonotype was detected only a few times. The chain is built from TRBV24-1 and TRBJ1-2; 7 nucleotides agree with TRBD1. V lost 4 bases to trimming and J lost 4 bases; unmatched junction nucleotides: 5. The length of the CDR3 is 14 residues. The germline V gene encodes CDR1 KGHDR and CDR2 SFDVKD. The chain's CDR3 is CATSEGQYFYGYTF. Here the CDR3 DNA reads TGTGCCACCAGTGAGGGACAGTACTTCTATGGCTACACCTTC.

A few counts support this clonotype. The V gene is TRBV6-2 or TRBV6-3, the J gene TRBJ2-7; 7 positions agree with TRBD1. Germline CDR1 is MNHEY and CDR2 is SVGEGT. Trimming removed 5 bases from V and 2 bases from J; junction bases left unmatched: 9. The CDR3 totals 15 residues. As DNA, the CDR3 is TGTGCCAGCAGTAACTTCAGACAGGGAACCTACGAGCAGTACGTC. Amino acids: CASSNFRQGTYEQYV.

This clonotype has ten or more counts. This chain uses TRBV12-3 or TRBV12-4 with TRBJ2-4, with 9 bases that match TRBD2. CDR3 length: 13 amino acids. The trim removed 3 bases at V and 8 bases at J, leaving 2 bases unmatched. The CDR3 nucleotides are TGTGCCAGCAGTTTTAGCGGGGGAGACATTCAGTACTTC. Its protein product is CASSFSGGDIQYF.

The genes are TRBV18 and TRBJ2-1; D unresolved. The CDR3 length is 12 residues. V was shortened by 2 bases and J by 6 bases, with 5 bases between the two germline ends. Per the germline V gene, CDR1 is KGHSH and CDR2 is LQKENI. The DNA for the CDR3 is TGTGCCAGCTCACCATACAGCAATGAGCAGTTCTTC. It yields the protein CASSPYSNEQFF.

The V and J genes are TRBV4-2 and TRBJ2-1, with TRBD2 matching over 9 bases. The CDR3 consists of 14 residues. The germline V gene encodes CDR1 LGHNA and CDR2 YNFKEQ. V was pared by 4 bases and J by 4 bases, with 2 bases of the junction left unmatched. CDR3 DNA: TGTGCCAGCAGCCTAGCGGGGGAATACAATGAGCAGTTCTTC. Its protein is CASSLAGEYNEQFF.

This clonotype was seen a few times. The rearrangement joins TRBV9 to TRBJ2-5; no clear D. The length of the CDR3 is 13 residues. V was shortened by 0 bases and J by 4 bases, with 7 bases between the two germline ends. Looked up from germline, CDR1 is SGDLS and CDR2 is YYNGEE. In DNA, the CDR3 is TGTGCCAGCAGCGTAGCTTGGTTAGAGACCCAGTACTTC. As protein: CASSVAWLETQYF.

The chain links TRBV7-2 to TRBJ2-3, with D perhaps matching TRBD1 (6 bases). Germline CDR1 SGHTA, CDR2 FQGNSA. Trimming removed 4 bases at V and 2 bases at J, with 10 bases between. The CDR3 totals 14 residues. The chain's CDR3 is CASSWDTNTDTQYF. The CDR3 coding sequence is TGTGCCAGCAGCTGGGACACAAACACAGATACGCAGTATTTT.

This clonotype was seen only a few times. This chain uses TRBV5-1 with TRBJ1-1; D unresolved. The CDR3 contains 14 residues. Trimming pared 1 base from V and 1 base from J, leaving 8 bases between. Germline assignment: CDR1 SGHRS and CDR2 YFSETQ. The CDR3 loop is CASSLLRQNTEAFF. CDR3 DNA sequence: TGCGCCAGCAGCTTGCTGAGGCAGAACACTGAAGCTTTCTTT.

This clonotype has more than one count but fewer than ten. CDR3 sequence reads: CASRVQGSTDTQYF. The CDR3 region has the DNA TGTGCCAGCAGGGTACAGGGGTCAACAGATACGCAGTATTTT. This chain joins TRBV28 and TRBJ2-3; 7 bases align to TRBD1. The germline V gene encodes CDR1 MDHEN and CDR2 SYDVKM. V trimming: 6 bases; J trimming: 3 bases; junction bases outside the gene matches: 6. The CDR3 is 14 residues long.

This clonotype showed up just a few times. The chain has TRBV15 and TRBJ1-2; maybe TRBD1 (6 bases). Trimming cost V 5 bases and J 0 bases, with 13 bases left between them. This CDR3 has 15 residues. CDR1 is LNHNV, CDR2 YYDKDF, per germline (reference sequence). This CDR3 reads CATSPRQAANYGYTF. In nucleotides, the CDR3 is TGTGCCACCAGCCCACGACAGGCAGCTAACTATGGCTACACCTTC.

In this sample, this clonotype turned up many times. The rearrangement joins TRBV18 to TRBJ1-1; D gene ambiguous. This CDR3 has 13 residues. The germline gives CDR1 KGHSH, CDR2 LQKENI. Between the trimmed V and J ends, which lost 3 bases and 8 bases, there was a span of 13 bases. The CDR3 nucleotides are TGTGCCAGCTCACCGGGCTTACAAGGGGAAGCTTTCTTT. It is translated as CASSPGLQGEAFF.

The rearrangement uses TRBV7-6 and TRBJ1-1, with D tentatively TRBD1 (6 bases). Trimming stripped 3 bases from V and 3 bases from J, with 23 bases between. CDR3 length: 18 amino acids. Germline V gene sequence: CDR1 SGHVS, CDR2 FNYEAQ. CDR3 coding DNA: TGTGCCAGCAGCTTGGGGCTGCGGGGGCGATTCGCTGACACTGAAGCTTTCTTT. Its protein is CASSLGLRGRFADTEAFF.

The CDR3 region has the DNA TGTGCCAGCAGCCCGCCGACAGGGGGCTGGAGAGAGACCCAGTACTTC. Protein sequence: CASSPPTGGWRETQYF. V usage is TRBV7-2 and J usage is TRBJ2-5, with 10 bases fitting TRBD1. The CDR3 sequence is 16 residues long. The V gene end was trimmed by 5 bases and the J gene end by 4 bases; junction bases not matched to a gene: 10. CDR1 is SGHTA, CDR2 FQGNSA, per germline.

There are a few counts of this clonotype. The germline gene is not matched at one end of the junction; a read error may be the cause. V usage is TRBV5-1 and J usage is TRBJ2-3, with D perhaps TRBD1 (5 bases). Germline assignment: CDR1 SGHRS and CDR2 YFSETQ. This CDR3 comprises 14 residues. The CDR3 nucleotides are TGCGCCAGCAGCGAGGACACTACCGAGGATAGGCAGTATTTT. Its translation: CASSEDTTEDRQYF. Based on the CDR3 plus reference TRBV5-1 and TRBJ2-3, the full variable domain is KAGVTQTPRYLIKTRGQQVTLSCSPISGHRSVSWYQQTPGQGLQFLFEYFSETQRNKGNFPGRFSGRQFSNSRSEMNVSTLELGDSALYLCASSEDTTEDRQYFGPGTRLTVL.